The next 22 T cell receptor beta chains were all read from a single sample in a study of blood T cell repertoires in COVID-19. The protocol was immunoSEQ multiplex PCR, while the TCRdb copy is restricted to in-frame clones and leaves out a portion. The sample shows about 130,000 clones, 70% to 90% of them seen only once. The material sequenced was PBMCs or T cells enriched from blood (not recorded which). The receptors come from a woman aged 50 to 65 who had recovered from COVID-19.

This chain joins TRBV7-2 and TRBJ1-5, with D possibly matching TRBD1 (6 bases). Trimming shortened V by 6 bases and J by 4 bases, and 13 bases separated the two germline ends. The CDR3 sequence is 14 residues long. CDR1 and CDR2 (germline): SGHTA, FQGNSA. The CDR3 DNA follows: TGTGCCAGCAGTAACAGGGTTGGGAATCAGCCCCAGCATTTT. It yields the protein CASSNRVGNQPQHF.

The sample holds a few counts of this clone. V usage is TRBV5-4 and J usage is TRBJ1-1; possible D gene TRBD1, 6 bases. The CDR3 runs to 14 residues. V was cut by 4 bases and J by 5 bases, with 15 bases left in between. Germline CDR1 is SGHNT and CDR2 is YYREEE (reference sequence). This chain's CDR3 is CASSPGNRETEAFF. The CDR3 region has the DNA TGTGCCAGCAGCCCGGGGAACAGGGAAACTGAAGCTTTCTTT.

The chain couples TRBV19 to TRBJ1-1, with unresolved D. Germline V gene sequence: CDR1 LNHDA, CDR2 SQIVND (reference sequence). Trimming took off 3 bases at V and 0 bases at J, with 14 bases between the two ends. The CDR3 is 16 residues long. CDR3 sequence reads: CASSMFSPLMNTEAFF. The CDR3 nucleotides read TGTGCCAGTAGTATGTTTAGCCCTTTGATGAACACTGAAGCTTTCTTT.

This clone was counted only a few times. The V and J genes are TRBV30 and TRBJ1-1; 7 bases map to TRBD1. The CDR3 is 13 amino acids. Per germline, CDR1 GTSNPN and CDR2 SVGIG (reference sequence). Losses at the gene ends were 5 bases for V and 4 bases for J; bases not matched to a gene: 7. CDR3 sequence (DNA): TGTGCCTGGGAGGCGACAGGGCCCACTGAAGCTTTCTTT. Residues: CAWEATGPTEAFF. The full variable domain, completed using reference TRBV30 and TRBJ1-1, is SQTIHQWPATLVQPVGSPLSLECTVEGTSNPNLYWYRQAAGRGLQLLFYSVGIGQISSEVPQNLSASRPQDRQFILSSKKLLLSDSGFYLCAWEATGPTEAFFGQGTRLTVV.

V and J are TRBV6-4 and TRBJ2-1, with 10 bases fitting TRBD2. The CDR3 has 16 residues. V was clipped by 1 base and J by 7 bases; unmatched bases: 7. Germline CDR1 is MRHNA and CDR2 is SNTAGT. The CDR3 nucleotides read TGTGCCAGCAGTGACTGGGGTACTAGCGGGGTAAATGAGCAGTTCTTC. Its translation: CASSDWGTSGVNEQFF.

The chain joins TRBV3-1 (or the pseudogene TRBV3-2) to TRBJ2-7; 10 bases map to TRBD1. Germline CDR1 is LGHDT and CDR2 is YNNKEL (reference sequence). The CDR3 has 14 residues. V shed 2 bases, J shed 11 bases, and the junction held 9 bases outside the gene matches. In nucleotides, the CDR3 is TGTGCCAGCAGCCAAAAAATGCCCGGGACAGGGGAGTACTTC. Its translation is CASSQKMPGTGEYF.

V is TRBV24-1 and J is TRBJ2-2; D is ambiguous. This CDR3 is built from 14 residues. V lost 3 bases and J lost 1, with 5 bases in between. From germline, CDR1 is KGHDR and CDR2 SFDVKD. The CDR3 DNA is TGTGCCACCAGTGATGTTATGAACACCGGGGAGCTGTTTTTT. Translation gives CATSDVMNTGELFF.

This chain uses TRBV7-9 with TRBJ2-7; 7 nucleotides align to TRBD1. Germline V gene lookup returns CDR1 SEHNR and CDR2 FQNEAQ (reference sequence). The CDR3 is made up of 15 amino acids. The J segment lost 2 bases and the V segment lost 5 bases, leaving 9 bases of the junction unmatched. CDR3 DNA sequence: TGTGCCAGCAGCCCCTCGGGACAGATCCCCTACGAGCAGTACTTC. Translation gives CASSPSGQIPYEQYF.

The V and J genes are TRBV12-5 and TRBJ1-1; tentatively, D is TRBD1 (6 bases). The CDR3 has 13 residues. V lost 1 base and J lost 7, with 10 bases in between. Per germline, CDR1 LGHNT and CDR2 FRNRAP. CDR3 bases: TGTGCTAGTGGTTTGGGGACAGCTATTGAAGCTTTCTTT. Amino acid sequence: CASGLGTAIEAFF.

The chain is built from TRBV7-9 and TRBJ1-4; the D gene is possibly TRBD1 (5 bases). Deletions cut 5 bases from V and 8 bases from J, with 12 bases between. CDR3 size: 13 residues. Germline V lookup: CDR1 SEHNR, CDR2 FQNEAQ (reference sequence). The DNA for the CDR3 is TGTGCCAGCAGCAGGGGACGACAAGAAAAACTGTTTTTT. Protein product: CASSRGRQEKLFF.

This chain connects TRBV19 to TRBJ2-1, with a possible D match to TRBD1 (6 bases). The CDR3 length is 14 residues. V dropped 5 bases and J dropped 7 bases, with 15 bases sitting between them. Germline V CDR1 and CDR2: LNHDA, SQIVND (reference sequence). The CDR3 reads CASSPLGHQNEQFF. Written as DNA, the CDR3 is TGTGCCAGTAGTCCCCTGGGACACCAAAATGAGCAGTTCTTC.

Comment on this clone: The same CDR3 arises from other DNA sequences in this sample as well. The chain couples TRBV19 to TRBJ1-2, with TRBD1 as a possible D gene (5 bases). Trimming pared 2 bases from V and 2 bases from J, leaving 9 bases between. The CDR3 has 14 residues. CDR1 and CDR2 from the germline V gene are LNHDA and SQIVND (reference sequence). CDR3 sequence: CASSIQGSNYGYTF. DNA of the CDR3: TGTGCCAGTAGTATACAGGGCTCGAACTATGGCTACACCTTC.

This clone was seen once. The chain combines TRBV10-1 with TRBJ2-1; 9 nucleotides align to TRBD2. The CDR3 is 17 residues long. Germline loops: CDR1 WNHNN, CDR2 SYGVQD (reference sequence). J lost 1 base, V lost 0 bases, and 4 bases had no gene match. The CDR3 DNA reads TGCGCCAGCAGTGAGTCTTCAGCGGGGGGTTCCTACAATGAGCAGTTCTTC. This translates into CASSESSAGGSYNEQFF.

The J gene is TRBJ1-1, the V gene TRBV6-5; 8 bases agree with TRBD1. Germline-derived CDR1 and CDR2 are MNHEY and SVGAGI. The CDR3 is made up of 14 amino acids. The J segment lost 1 base and the V segment lost 6 bases, leaving 4 bases of the junction unmatched. Here the CDR3 reads CASRRDRWNTEAFF. The CDR3 nucleotides are TGTGCCAGCAGGAGGGACAGGTGGAACACTGAAGCTTTCTTT.

The chain employs TRBV9 and TRBJ1-2; 7 nucleotides align to TRBD1. The V gene's germline CDR1 is SGDLS and CDR2 YYNGEE. This CDR3 is 16 amino acids long. The ends lost 0 bases at V and 2 bases at J; junction bases unmatched: 7. The CDR3 DNA follows: TGTGCCAGCAGCGTAGAGGAGGGGGCCTCAAACTATGGCTACACCTTC. This translates into CASSVEEGASNYGYTF.

The chain combines TRBV6-5 with TRBJ2-7; 9 bases align to TRBD1. The trim removed 6 bases at V and 1 base at J, leaving 7 bases unmatched. The CDR3 has 15 residues. Germline-derived CDR1 and CDR2 are MNHEY and SVGAGI. The CDR3 DNA is TGTGCCAGCAGGGACACAGGGGGCCTATCCTACGAGCAGTACTTC. This translates into CASRDTGGLSYEQYF.

The chain is built from TRBV7-6 and TRBJ2-1, with no clear D. The germline CDR1 and CDR2 sequences are SGHVS and FNYEAQ. There are 14 residues in the CDR3. V was pared by 0 bases and J by 6 bases, with 9 bases between. CDR3 nucleotides: TGTGCCAGCAGCTTAGCGGCCAATTCCAATGAGCAGTTCTTC. Its translation: CASSLAANSNEQFF.

This chain links TRBV5-4 with TRBJ2-7; weak D call: TRBD2 (6 bases). Germline-derived CDR1 and CDR2 are SGHNT and YYREEE (reference sequence). V was pared by 4 bases and J by 12 bases, with 14 bases between. CDR3 length equals 11 residues. This CDR3 is CASSATPRGYF. DNA of the CDR3: TGTGCCAGCAGCGCGACTCCGCGGGGGTACTTC. Together with reference TRBV5-4 and TRBJ2-7, the CDR3 gives the full variable domain: ETGVTQSPTHLIKTRGQQVTLRCSSQSGHNTVSWYQQALGQGPQFIFQYYREEENGRGNFPPRFSGLQFPNYSSELNVNALELDDSALYLCASSATPRGYFGPGTRLTVT.

The rearrangement links TRBV5-1 to TRBJ1-3; D might be TRBD1 (5 bases). V lost 3 bases, J lost 9 bases, and 16 bases lay in between. The CDR3 contains 14 residues. CDR1 is SGHRS and CDR2 is YFSETQ in the germline V gene. This CDR3 is CASSSIGGSSTIYF. CDR3 in DNA: TGCGCCAGCAGCTCGATTGGGGGGTCCTCCACCATATATTTT.

This clone occurred once. V gene TRBV7-9 combines with J gene TRBJ2-2, with a weak D call TRBD2 (5 bases). V lost 8 bases and J lost 5, with 15 bases in between. Germline loops: CDR1 SEHNR, CDR2 FQNEAQ (reference sequence). The CDR3 covers 14 residues. The CDR3 DNA follows: TGTGCCAGCTCAACTAGAAGTGGGACCGGGGAGCTGTTTTTT. It codes for CASSTRSGTGELFF.

This chain uses TRBV7-6 with TRBJ2-3; D is unclear. Germline CDR1 reads SGHVS; CDR2 reads FNYEAQ. The CDR3 extends over 13 amino acids. The V gene lost 4 bases and the J gene lost 2 bases, with 7 bases spanning the gap. The CDR3 bases are TGTGCCAGCAGCTCAATCCCCACAGATACGCAGTATTTT. Translation: CASSSIPTDTQYF.

Here the CDR3 reads CSASPNRGMNTEAFF. The CDR3 bases are TGCAGTGCTAGTCCTAACAGGGGAATGAACACTGAAGCTTTCTTT. The gene calls are TRBV20-1 and TRBJ1-1; 7 positions agree with TRBD1. Germline CDR1 and CDR2: DFQATT and SNEGSKA (reference sequence). CDR3 length: 15 amino acids. J gave up 0 bases and V 3 bases, and 7 bases lay outside the gene matches.